This T cell receptor (beta chain) was recovered during a study of cytomegalovirus exposure and HLA in healthy donors. The CDR3 runs to 14 residues. CDR1 MNHEY and CDR2 SVGAGI come from the germline V gene. V was clipped by 2 bases and J by 2 bases, with 8 bases between them. PCR employed 60 Vbeta and 13 Jbeta primers. Clones were sequenced by immunoSEQ multiplex PCR, and TCRdb holds only the in-frame ones, with some missing. This sample has some 110,000 clones; around 74% occur once, and the top ten carry around 5%. This receptor was identified in a man younger than 45 in good health and CMV-seropositive. Sequencing was performed on PBMCs. The rearrangement links TRBV6-5 to TRBJ2-3, with D tentatively TRBD1 (6 bases). In DNA, the CDR3 is TGTGCCAGCAGTTACGGGGGCGTCACAGATACGCAGTATTTT. This encodes CASSYGGVTDTQYF.